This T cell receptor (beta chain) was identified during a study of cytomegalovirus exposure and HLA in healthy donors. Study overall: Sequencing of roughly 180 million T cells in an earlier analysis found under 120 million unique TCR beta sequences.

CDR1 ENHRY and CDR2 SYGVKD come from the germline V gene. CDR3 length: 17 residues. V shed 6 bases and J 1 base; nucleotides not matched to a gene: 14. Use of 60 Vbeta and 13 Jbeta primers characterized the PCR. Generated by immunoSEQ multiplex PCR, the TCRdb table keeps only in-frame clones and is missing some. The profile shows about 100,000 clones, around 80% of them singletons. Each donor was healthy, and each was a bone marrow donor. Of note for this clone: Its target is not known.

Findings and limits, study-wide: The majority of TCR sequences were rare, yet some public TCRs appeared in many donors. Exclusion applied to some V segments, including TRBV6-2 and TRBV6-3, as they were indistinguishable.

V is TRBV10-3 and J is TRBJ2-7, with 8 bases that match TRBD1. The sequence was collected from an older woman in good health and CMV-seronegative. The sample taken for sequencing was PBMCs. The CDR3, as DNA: TGTGCCATCAGCTCTAGAGAAACCAGGGGGCAGTCCTACGAGCAGTACTTC. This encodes CAISSRETRGQSYEQYF.